These 13 T cell receptor beta chains share one sample of origin, sequenced in a study of blood T cell repertoires in COVID-19. Sequencing used immunoSEQ multiplex PCR; TCRdb keeps in-frame clones, though not all of them. The sample yields 150,000 to 200,000 clones, roughly 77% seen once. Sequenced sample: peripheral blood. These receptors were taken from a woman between 40 and 55 years old with COVID-19, enrolled during active disease.

This chain connects TRBV4-1 to TRBJ1-2; 7 positions agree with TRBD1. This CDR3 comprises 16 residues. Germline loops: CDR1 MGHRA, CDR2 YSYEKL. J was trimmed by 3 bases and V by 0 bases; bases with no gene match: 7. CDR3 in DNA: TGCGCCAGCAGCCAAGAGCCAGGACAGGCCTACTATGGCTACACCTTC. Its protein product is CASSQEPGQAYYGYTF.

This clone came up once. This rearrangement joins TRBV18 to TRBJ1-4, with 8 bases fitting TRBD1. The V segment lost 1 base and the J segment 7 bases; nucleotides outside the gene matches: 5. Germline V gives CDR1 KGHSH, CDR2 LQKENI. The CDR3 totals 15 residues. In DNA, the CDR3 is TGTGCCAGCTCACCACGGGACAGGAGGGGTGAAAAACTGTTTTTT. This codes for CASSPRDRRGEKLFF.

The chain carries TRBV9 and TRBJ2-7, with 8 positions matching TRBD2. Germline CDR1 is SGDLS and CDR2 is YYNGEE. The CDR3 has 19 residues. V dropped 4 bases and J dropped 3; count of bases not matched to a gene: 21. The chain's CDR3 is CASSPGAGGGTKQIYEQYF. CDR3 DNA: TGTGCCAGCAGCCCAGGGGCCGGCGGGGGGACAAAACAGATCTACGAGCAGTACTTC.

The chain carries TRBV7-9 and TRBJ1-4; D remains unclear. This CDR3 spans 14 amino acids. Germline V CDR1 and CDR2: SEHNR, FQNEAQ (reference sequence). The V end was cut by 6 bases, the J end by 7 bases, with 15 bases between. The CDR3 sequence: CASSFGWAGEKLFF. The CDR3 DNA reads TGTGCCAGCAGTTTCGGATGGGCGGGTGAAAAACTGTTTTTT.

The gene calls are TRBV19 and TRBJ2-7; TRBD1 matches 7 bases. The V gene end was trimmed by 4 bases and the J gene end by 0 bases; junction bases not matched to a gene: 6. Looked up from germline, CDR1 is LNHDA and CDR2 is SQIVND (reference sequence). The CDR3 covers 15 residues. The DNA for the CDR3 is TGTGCCAGTAGTAAGGGGGCAGGGGGCTCCTACGAGCAGTACTTC. As protein: CASSKGAGGSYEQYF.

This chain links TRBV5-1 with TRBJ1-1; D is undetermined. Germline V CDR1 and CDR2: SGHRS, YFSETQ. The CDR3 spans 14 residues. The V gene lost 1 base and the J gene lost 0 bases, with 7 bases spanning the gap. CDR3 residues: CASSLTVMNTEAFF. In DNA form, the CDR3 reads TGCGCCAGCAGCTTGACAGTTATGAACACTGAAGCTTTCTTT.

The genes are TRBV3-1 (or the pseudogene TRBV3-2) and TRBJ1-4; D unresolved. The ends were cut back, 7 bases at V and 8 bases at J, with 14 bases in the middle. Germline V gene lookup returns CDR1 LGHDT and CDR2 YNNKEL (reference sequence). The CDR3 extends over 13 amino acids. The CDR3 sequence: CASKYRVGEKLFF. In nucleotides, the CDR3 is TGTGCCAGCAAGTACCGGGTAGGAGAAAAACTGTTTTTT.

The chain recombines TRBV27 with TRBJ2-7; D remains ambiguous. Trimming took 0 bases from V and 2 from J, leaving 8 bases between them. The CDR3 has 14 amino acids. Per germline, CDR1 MNHEY and CDR2 SMNVEV (reference sequence). This CDR3 reads CASSLSTFPYEQYF. CDR3 coding DNA: TGTGCCAGCAGTTTATCGACATTCCCCTACGAGCAGTACTTC.

The CDR3 loop is CASSLSELGSTGELFF. CDR3 in DNA: TGTGCCAGCAGCTTATCAGAGTTGGGGAGCACCGGGGAGCTGTTTTTT. This rearrangement joins TRBV7-9 to TRBJ2-2; D is perhaps TRBD2 (5 bases). Germline CDR1 reads SEHNR; CDR2 reads FQNEAQ (reference sequence). There are 16 residues in the CDR3. Trimming removed 2 bases from V and 4 bases from J, with 14 bases in between.

V usage is TRBV27 and J usage is TRBJ1-2; D unresolved. Germline V gene lookup returns CDR1 MNHEY and CDR2 SMNVEV (reference sequence). The CDR3 length is 13 residues. V lost 5 bases and J lost 7, with 14 bases in between. The CDR3 spells CASSPQAAGGYTF. CDR3 bases: TGTGCCAGCAGTCCCCAGGCAGCGGGTGGCTACACCTTC.

The V call is TRBV10-3, the J call TRBJ2-7; 12 bases align to TRBD2. Germline V gene lookup returns CDR1 ENHRY and CDR2 SYGVKD. The CDR3 is made up of 16 amino acids. V gave up 3 bases and J gave up 1 base; unmatched junction bases: 4. The chain's CDR3 is CAISETSGRRSYEQYF. CDR3 DNA sequence: TGTGCCATCAGTGAAACTAGCGGGAGGAGATCCTACGAGCAGTACTTC.

The gene calls are TRBV19 and TRBJ1-1, with D tentatively TRBD1 (5 bases). In germline, CDR1 is LNHDA, CDR2 SQIVND (reference sequence). Trimming took off 5 bases at V and 2 bases at J, with 9 bases between the two ends. The CDR3 is 13 residues long. DNA for the CDR3: TGTGCCAGTAGTGTAACAGGTAACACTGAAGCTTTCTTT. Translation: CASSVTGNTEAFF.

The chain uses TRBV5-1 and TRBJ2-5; 10 bases map to TRBD2. CDR1 and CDR2 from the germline V gene are SGHRS and YFSETQ. J gave up 4 bases and V 0 bases, and 6 bases lay outside the gene matches. The CDR3 runs 16 residues. CDR3 residues: CASSLAASGGGETQYF. The CDR3 DNA is TGCGCCAGCAGCTTGGCCGCTAGCGGGGGCGGAGAGACCCAGTACTTC.